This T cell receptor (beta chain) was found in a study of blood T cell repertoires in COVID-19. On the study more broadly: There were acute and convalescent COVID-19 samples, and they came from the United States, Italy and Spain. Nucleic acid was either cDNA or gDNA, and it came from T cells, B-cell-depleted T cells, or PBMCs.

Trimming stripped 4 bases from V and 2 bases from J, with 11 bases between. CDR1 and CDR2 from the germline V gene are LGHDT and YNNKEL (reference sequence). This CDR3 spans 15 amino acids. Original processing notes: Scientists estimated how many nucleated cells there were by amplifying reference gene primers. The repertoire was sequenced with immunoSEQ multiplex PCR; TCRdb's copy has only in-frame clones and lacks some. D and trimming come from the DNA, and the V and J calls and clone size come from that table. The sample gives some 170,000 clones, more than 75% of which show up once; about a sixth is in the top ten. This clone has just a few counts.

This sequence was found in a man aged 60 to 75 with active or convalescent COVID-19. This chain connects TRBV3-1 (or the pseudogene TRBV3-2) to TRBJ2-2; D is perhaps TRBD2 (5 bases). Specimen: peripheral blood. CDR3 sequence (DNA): TGTGCCAGCAGCCTCGGACTCTCCAACACCGGGGAGCTGTTTTTT. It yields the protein CASSLGLSNTGELFF.